This TCR beta chain appears in the sequencing data of a study of T-cell memory formation after mild COVID-19. This CDR3 has 15 residues. CDR1 and CDR2 from the germline V gene are SGDLS and YYNGEE. V lost 0 bases and J lost 0, with 8 bases in between. A single record per CDR3 protein comes from TCRdb applying MiXCR to the 5' RACE reads. The sample holds roughly 510,000 distinct CDR3 sequences, approximately 15% seen once. The clonotype was recovered from an adult woman who had mild COVID-19 (a few samples of this study predate the infection). Cell type and time point are not known. The V and J genes are TRBV9 and TRBJ2-3; D is unclear. Sample: PBMCs or a T cell subset sorted from them (not recorded which). The CDR3, as DNA: TGTGCCAGCAGCGTAGTAGGATCCAGCACAGATACGCAGTATTTT. It codes for CASSVVGSSTDTQYF. Full variable domain (rest looked up from reference TRBV9 and TRBJ2-3): DSGVTQTPKHLITATGQRVTLRCSPRSGDLSVYWYQQSLDQGLQFLIQYYNGEERAKGNILERFSAQQFPDLHSELNLSSLELGDSALYFCASSVVGSSTDTQYFGPGTRLTVL.